This T cell receptor beta chain derives from a study of blood T cell repertoires in COVID-19. Study-level background: Acute and convalescent COVID-19 samples came from the United States, Italy and Spain. From T cells, B-cell-depleted T cells, or PBMCs came the material, which was cDNA or gDNA.

The J segment lost 4 bases and the V segment lost 2 bases, leaving 10 bases of the junction unmatched. The CDR3 has 16 residues. Germline V gives CDR1 GTSNPN, CDR2 SVGIG (reference sequence). This clone was observed a few times. Authors' methods: Amplified reference gene primers provided the basis for estimating nucleated cell counts. TCRdb's copy holds only in-frame clones and misses some; the assay was immunoSEQ multiplex PCR. Clonal size and the V and J genes are those of that table, whereas D and trimming came from the DNA. Of about 90,000 clones listed, 89% are singletons. The sequenced material came from peripheral blood. The chain carries TRBV30 and TRBJ1-4; 7 bases are a match to TRBD1. The sequence was obtained from a woman between 65 and 79 years old with acute or convalescent COVID-19. The DNA for the CDR3 is TGTGCCTGGAGTCTGACAGGGCGACTGTATAATGAAAAACTGTTTTTT. It is translated as CAWSLTGRLYNEKLFF.